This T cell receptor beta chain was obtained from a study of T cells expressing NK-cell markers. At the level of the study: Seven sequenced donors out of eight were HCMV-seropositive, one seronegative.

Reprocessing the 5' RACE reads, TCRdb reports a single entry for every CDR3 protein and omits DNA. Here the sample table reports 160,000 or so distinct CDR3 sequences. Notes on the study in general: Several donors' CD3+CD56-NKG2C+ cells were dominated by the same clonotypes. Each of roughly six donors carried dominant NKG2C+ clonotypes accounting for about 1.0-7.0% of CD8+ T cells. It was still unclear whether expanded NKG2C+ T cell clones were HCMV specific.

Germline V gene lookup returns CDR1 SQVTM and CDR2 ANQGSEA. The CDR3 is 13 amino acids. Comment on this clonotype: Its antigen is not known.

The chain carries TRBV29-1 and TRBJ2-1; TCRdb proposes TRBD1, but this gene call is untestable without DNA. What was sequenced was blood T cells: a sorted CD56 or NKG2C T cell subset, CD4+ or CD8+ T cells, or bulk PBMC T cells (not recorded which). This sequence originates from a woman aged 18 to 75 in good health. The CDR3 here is CSVDGARVRKQFF.